These 17 T cell receptor beta chains originate from one sample sequenced in a study of Ad26.COV2.S vaccination and SARS-CoV-2 variants. Libraries were prepared by immunoSEQ multiplex PCR; TCRdb keeps only in-frame clonotypes and omits some of them. This table holds around 450,000 clones, approximately 89% found once. As to treatment: around 19 received Ad26.COV2.S at low or high dose, single or two shots; a few received placebo; per-sample allocation not given. The samples were gathered on day 63 after the first injection of vaccine or placebo. The source material was peripheral blood, sampled in a trial of Ad26.COV2.S vaccine versus placebo. Receptor source: a person between 18 and 65 years old who received the Ad26.COV2.S COVID-19 vaccine or a placebo.

This clone showed up just once. The chain combines TRBV4-2 with TRBJ1-2; 8 bases are a match to TRBD1. CDR1 and CDR2 from the germline V gene are LGHNA and YNFKEQ. Trimming removed 3 bases from V and 5 bases from J; junction bases left unmatched: 14. This CDR3 region has 17 residues. The CDR3 DNA reads as TGTGCCAGCAGCCACTCCCCCGGAACCCGACAGGGGTATGGCTACACCTTC. Translating it yields CASSHSPGTRQGYGYTF.

The rearrangement links TRBV6-1 to TRBJ2-5, with 8 bases that match TRBD1. V was pared by 3 bases and J by 2 bases, with 2 bases of the junction left unmatched. The CDR3 contains 14 residues. CDR1 MNHNS and CDR2 SASEGT come from the germline V gene. In DNA form, the CDR3 reads TGTGCCAGCAGTGATTGGACAGGGCAAGAGACCCAGTACTTC. Translation gives CASSDWTGQETQYF.

The gene calls are TRBV5-6 and TRBJ2-5; D ambiguous. Per the germline V gene, CDR1 is SGHDT and CDR2 is YYEEEE. Between the trimmed V and J ends, which lost 4 bases and 1 base, there was a span of 5 bases. CDR3 length equals 12 residues. CDR3 sequence: CASSIAQETQYF. CDR3 bases: TGTGCCAGCAGCATTGCCCAAGAGACCCAGTACTTC.

The CDR3 loop reads CASSLPGGPFNEQFF. The CDR3 nucleotides are TGTGCCAGCAGCTTACCGGGGGGGCCGTTTAATGAGCAGTTCTTC. V is TRBV7-9 and J is TRBJ2-1; 8 bases fit TRBD2. This CDR3 comprises 15 residues. Germline loops: CDR1 SEHNR, CDR2 FQNEAQ (reference sequence). The V gene end was trimmed by 2 bases and the J gene end by 7 bases; junction bases not matched to a gene: 7. Together with reference TRBV7-9 and TRBJ2-1, the CDR3 gives the full variable domain: DTGVSQNPRHKITKRGQNVTFRCDPISEHNRLYWYRQTLGQGPEFLTYFQNEAQLEKSRLLSDRFSAERPKGSFSTLEIQRTEQGDSAMYLCASSLPGGPFNEQFFGPGTRLTVL.

Points on this clone: Other DNA sequences in this specimen translate into the identical CDR3. The chain uses TRBV7-2 and TRBJ1-2; 7 bases match TRBD1. After removal of 3 bases from V and 2 bases from J, the junction contained 3 bases not matched to a gene. CDR1 is SGHTA, CDR2 FQGNSA, per germline. The CDR3 sequence is 14 residues long. DNA for the CDR3: TGTGCCAGCAGCTTCTCGACAGGGAACTATGGCTACACCTTC. It encodes CASSFSTGNYGYTF.

The V gene is TRBV28, the J gene TRBJ2-7; 9 bases match TRBD1. With 7 bases clipped from V and 2 bases from J, the junction kept 9 bases outside the gene matches. CDR1 is MDHEN, CDR2 SYDVKM, per germline. CDR3 length: 15 residues. The CDR3 nucleotides read TGTGCCAGCACTCCCGGGACAGGGATCCCCTACGAGCAGTACGTC. Translation: CASTPGTGIPYEQYV.

V and J are TRBV6-5 and TRBJ1-5, with D unclear. The CDR3 runs to 15 residues. The germline V and J ends were trimmed by 6 bases and 3 bases, with 15 bases remaining between them. The germline CDR1 and CDR2 sequences are MNHEY and SVGAGI. The CDR3 reads CASRPVAAYNQPQHF. The CDR3 nucleotides read TGTGCCAGCAGGCCGGTGGCAGCCTACAATCAGCCCCAGCATTTT.

The chain employs TRBV5-6 and TRBJ1-1; D is perhaps TRBD1 (5 bases). CDR1 and CDR2 from the germline V gene are SGHDT and YYEEEE. Between the trimmed V and J ends, which lost 4 bases and 4 bases, there was a span of 11 bases. This CDR3 contains 13 residues. Here the CDR3 DNA reads TGTGCCAGCAGCCACAGGTCGGGCACTGAAGCTTTCTTT. Translating gives CASSHRSGTEAFF.

This clone was found once. V is TRBV5-1 and J is TRBJ2-5; possible D gene TRBD1, 6 bases. Germline V gives CDR1 SGHRS, CDR2 YFSETQ. The V end lost 4 bases, the J end lost 2 bases, and 9 bases lay between the germline ends. The CDR3 is 13 residues long. Here the CDR3 reads CASSPRGQETQYF. CDR3 DNA: TGCGCCAGCAGCCCCAGGGGTCAAGAGACCCAGTACTTC. The complete variable domain, with remaining parts taken from reference TRBV5-1 and TRBJ2-5, reads KAGVTQTPRYLIKTRGQQVTLSCSPISGHRSVSWYQQTPGQGLQFLFEYFSETQRNKGNFPGRFSGRQFSNSRSEMNVSTLELGDSALYLCASSPRGQETQYFGPGTRLLVL.

The chain combines TRBV9 with TRBJ2-7; tentatively, D is TRBD1 or TRBD2 (5 bases each). Trimming left V 0 bases short and J 9 bases short, with 16 bases between. This CDR3 is built from 14 residues. Germline loops: CDR1 SGDLS, CDR2 YYNGEE. For the CDR3, the DNA is TGTGCCAGCAGCGTAGCTGGGGCCCACCGGGGGCAGTACGTC. It specifies CASSVAGAHRGQYV.

The rearrangement links TRBV7-8 to TRBJ1-2; 11 nucleotides agree with TRBD1. The CDR3 runs to 14 residues. J lost 0 bases, V lost 10 bases, and 4 bases had no gene match. The germline V gene has CDR1 SGHVS and CDR2 FQNEAQ. CDR3 sequence reads: CATSDRGPNYGYTF. The CDR3 coding sequence is TGTGCCACCTCGGACAGGGGGCCTAACTATGGCTACACCTTC. The entire variable domain, with the rest obtained from reference TRBV7-8 and TRBJ1-2, is as follows: GAGVSQSPRYKVAKRGQDVALRCDPISGHVSLFWYQQALGQGPEFLTYFQNEAQLDKSGLPSDRFFAERPEGSVSTLKIQRTQQEDSAVYLCATSDRGPNYGYTFGSGTRLTVV.

The genes are TRBV29-1 and TRBJ2-5; D might be TRBD2 (5 bases). V lost 3 bases and J 4 bases, leaving 15 bases between the germline ends. From germline, CDR1 is SQVTM and CDR2 ANQGSEA. CDR3 length: 14 amino acids. As DNA, the CDR3 is TGCAGCGTTGATGCAGAAGCCGGAGGAGAGACCCAGTACTTC. Amino acids: CSVDAEAGGETQYF.

This rearrangement joins TRBV6-2 or TRBV6-3 to TRBJ1-1; TRBD1 might be the D (5 bases). The CDR3 covers 18 residues. Trimming shortened V by 1 base and J by 6 bases, and 24 bases separated the two germline ends. The germline V gene encodes CDR1 MNHEY and CDR2 SVGEGT. In nucleotides, the CDR3 is TGTGCCAGCAGTTACTTGGGCGCAGGTCAGTCCTGGGGGTCTGAAGCTTTCTTT. Translated, it gives CASSYLGAGQSWGSEAFF.

V is TRBV12-3 or TRBV12-4 and J is TRBJ2-3; 8 nucleotides match TRBD2. The CDR3 extends over 13 amino acids. V shed 11 bases, J shed 1 base, and the junction held 5 bases outside the gene matches. The CDR3 DNA sequence: TGTGCCGCCTTGCGGGAGGGCACAGATACGCAGTATTTT. This translates into CAALREGTDTQYF.

V usage is TRBV15 and J usage is TRBJ2-7; no reliable D call. Trimming took off 5 bases at V and 6 bases at J, with 11 bases between the two ends. The CDR3 extends over 12 amino acids. Germline V gives CDR1 LNHNV, CDR2 YYDKDF (reference sequence). The CDR3 sequence: CATSGLTGEQYF. The CDR3 nucleotides read TGTGCCACCAGCGGGTTGACGGGCGAGCAGTACTTC.

The V gene is TRBV5-4, the J gene TRBJ2-3; tentatively, D is TRBD2 (5 bases). Trimming shortened V by 0 bases and J by 2 bases, and 13 bases separated the two germline ends. The length of the CDR3 is 16 residues. Germline CDR1 and CDR2: SGHNT and YYREEE (reference sequence). In nucleotides, the CDR3 is TGTGCCAGCAGCTTGGGGGCCAGCGGCTACACAGATACGCAGTATTTT. Its translation: CASSLGASGYTDTQYF.

On this clone: Other DNA sequences in the same sample also yield this CDR3. The chain combines TRBV29-1 with TRBJ2-7; possible D gene TRBD2, 6 bases. Looked up from germline, CDR1 is SQVTM and CDR2 is ANQGSEA. Trimming pared 4 bases from V and 2 bases from J, leaving 9 bases between. The CDR3 runs to 12 residues. CDR3 sequence: CSVASGAYEQYF. CDR3 sequence (DNA): TGCAGCGTTGCCTCGGGGGCCTACGAGCAGTACTTC.